This T cell receptor (beta chain) is drawn from a study of cytomegalovirus exposure and HLA in healthy donors. Broader study findings: As immune exposure information, only CMV serostatus was available. Earlier results showed most TCR beta V segments being productive about 87% or about 30% of the time. Cytomegalovirus status, reportedly, was diagnosed with high specificity and sensitivity by the classifier. Among TCR beta chains of equal frequency, HLA-associated ones were more clonally expanded in a later analysis.

J gave up 0 bases and V 5 bases, and 11 bases lay outside the gene matches. This CDR3 spans 18 amino acids. Germline values: CDR1 MNHEY, CDR2 SMNVEV (reference sequence). With 60 Vbeta and 13 Jbeta primers, the PCR was carried out. The table came from immunoSEQ multiplex PCR; TCRdb's copy has only in-frame clones and leaves some out. Of 150,000 to 200,000 clones listed, around 80% are singletons. A remark on this clone: The antigen remains unidentified.

This sequence joins TRBV27 and TRBJ2-3; 10 bases align to TRBD1. The sequenced material came from PBMCs. This TCR came from a male donor in good health and CMV-seronegative. CDR3 DNA sequence: TGTGCCAGCAGTGCCGACAGGGGGCGGGTGGCTAGCACAGATACGCAGTATTTT. It specifies CASSADRGRVASTDTQYF.